The 19 T cell receptor beta chains presented below share a single source sample, sequenced in a study of T cells in Graves' hyperthyroidism and ophthalmopathy. RNA transcripts gave rise to amplified TCR beta CDR3 regions. TCR CDR3 underwent first-round RT-PCR with the HTBI primer set. Each CDR3 protein gets one entry after TCRdb re-called the multiplex PCR reads with MiXCR. The sample holds 350,000 to 400,000 distinct CDR3 sequences, about 20% seen once. Sequencing input: blood. The source is a woman under 30 with Graves' hyperthyroidism.

This clonotype appeared many times. This sequence joins TRBV5-1 and TRBJ1-2, with 7 bases matching TRBD1. Germline CDR1 and CDR2: SGHRS and YFSETQ. The V gene end was trimmed by 3 bases and the J gene end by 1 base; junction bases not matched to a gene: 9. The CDR3 covers 16 residues. CDR3 bases: TGCGCCAGCAGCTATCCACCGGGACAGAGTAACTATGGCTACACCTTC. It specifies CASSYPPGQSNYGYTF.

Of note for this clonotype: This sequence may be a read error, since a much larger clone differs from it by one base. This chain links TRBV18 with TRBJ1-1; D gene unclear. Germline CDR1 KGHSH, CDR2 LQKENI. This CDR3 has 14 amino acids. CDR3 in amino acids: CASPPRVRNTEAFF. The CDR3 nucleotides are TGTGCCAGCCCACCACGTGTCAGGAACACTGAAGCTTTCTTT.

This clonotype has ten or more counts. The CDR3 spells CASSLGLGQGAYEQYF. The CDR3 DNA follows: TGTGCCAGCAGTTTAGGTTTAGGCCAGGGGGCGTACGAGCAGTACTTC. The genes are TRBV12-3 or TRBV12-4 and TRBJ2-7, with 8 bases lining up with TRBD1. Germline trimming cut 1 base from V and 4 bases from J; bases unmatched to any gene: 9. The CDR3 runs to 16 residues.

The rearrangement joins TRBV20-1 to TRBJ2-5; 8 positions agree with TRBD2. Unmatched junction bases numbered 15, after V lost 6 bases and J lost 3 bases. Germline lookup yields CDR1 DFQATT and CDR2 SNEGSKA (reference sequence). This CDR3 has 16 residues. CDR3 sequence: CSATHARSSGEETQYF. Written as DNA, the CDR3 is TGCAGTGCAACCCATGCCAGGAGTAGCGGGGAAGAGACCCAGTACTTC.

The table lists this clonotype with a few counts. The gene calls are TRBV10-2 and TRBJ1-2; D not certain. Germline assignment: CDR1 WSHSY and CDR2 SAAADI. The CDR3 contains 15 residues. V shed 3 bases and J shed 4 bases, with 15 bases lying between them. CDR3 nucleotides: TGCGCCAGCAGTGATCCGGAGGGTTTCGGCTATGGCTACACCTTC. Amino acids: CASSDPEGFGYGYTF.

In its sample, this clonotype was seen many times. Here the CDR3 reads CSAADRGSGNTIYF. CDR3 bases: TGCAGTGCAGCGGACAGGGGTTCTGGAAACACCATATATTTT. V gene TRBV20-1 combines with J gene TRBJ1-3; 9 positions match TRBD1. The CDR3 sequence is 14 residues long. The trim removed 6 bases at V and 1 base at J, leaving 4 bases unmatched. Germline V gene sequence: CDR1 DFQATT, CDR2 SNEGSKA (reference sequence).

This clonotype was seen ten or more times. The chain couples TRBV6-5 to TRBJ1-2; TRBD1 is a possible D gene (5 bases). The germline CDR1 and CDR2 sequences are MNHEY and SVGAGI. Trimming removed 3 bases at V and 5 bases at J, with 13 bases between. CDR3 length equals 14 residues. CDR3 region: CASSYAGVGYGYTF. The CDR3 nucleotides are TGTGCCAGCAGTTATGCGGGGGTGGGGTATGGCTACACCTTC.

The chain employs TRBV5-1 and TRBJ2-7; TRBD1 aligns across 7 bases. Trimming took 6 bases from V and 5 from J; bases not matched to a gene: 20. The CDR3 has 17 amino acids. Germline loops: CDR1 SGHRS, CDR2 YFSETQ. In DNA form, the CDR3 reads TGCGCCAGCAACTGGGGTACAGGGGCAAACCTGGGCCACGAGCAGTACTTC. Protein product: CASNWGTGANLGHEQYF.

This clonotype occurred many times. This chain connects TRBV6-1 to TRBJ2-7; 11 bases align to TRBD1. Germline V CDR1 and CDR2: MNHNS, SASEGT. V lost 2 bases, J lost 3 bases, and 6 bases stayed unmatched. The CDR3 extends over 16 amino acids. CDR3 loop: CASSELSGTGGYEQYF. The DNA for the CDR3 is TGTGCCAGCAGTGAATTAAGTGGGACAGGGGGCTACGAGCAGTACTTC.

This clonotype was counted many times. CDR3 sequence (DNA): TGTGCCAGCAGTTTAGATGTCGGCAACACCGGGGAGCTGTTTTTT. As protein: CASSLDVGNTGELFF. The V and J genes are TRBV12-3 or TRBV12-4 and TRBJ2-2; D is unresolved. The CDR3 has 15 residues. The V end was cut by 1 base, the J end by 2 bases, with 8 bases between.

This clonotype came up many times. This chain joins TRBV10-3 and TRBJ2-7; D is perhaps TRBD1 or TRBD2 (5 bases each). This CDR3 is built from 13 residues. V was pared by 4 bases and J by 4 bases, with 11 bases between. Germline CDR1 ENHRY, CDR2 SYGVKD. The CDR3 loop is CAISGGREYEQYF. CDR3 coding DNA: TGTGCCATCAGTGGTGGCAGGGAGTACGAGCAGTACTTC.

The V and J genes are TRBV3-1 and TRBJ2-5; 8 bases map to TRBD2. Germline CDR1 is LGHDT and CDR2 is YNNKEL (reference sequence). The V segment lost 3 bases and the J segment 0 bases; nucleotides outside the gene matches: 6. This CDR3 region has 16 residues. CDR3 coding DNA: TGTGCCAGCAGCCATACAGCGGGGGTCTACCAAGAGACCCAGTACTTC. The encoded protein is CASSHTAGVYQETQYF.

This clonotype was seen repeatedly, ten times or more. The rearrangement uses TRBV12-3 or TRBV12-4 and TRBJ2-4; 9 bases agree with TRBD2. The CDR3 sequence is 14 residues long. V shed 2 bases, J shed 6 bases, and the junction held 2 bases outside the gene matches. In DNA form, the CDR3 reads TGTGCCAGCAGTTTACCTAGCGGGGCAAACATTCAGTACTTC. Its protein is CASSLPSGANIQYF.

At least ten counts were recorded for this clonotype. This chain links TRBV28 with TRBJ2-2, with D uncertain. The V end was cut by 5 bases, the J end by 1 base, with 11 bases between. CDR1 and CDR2 from the germline V gene are MDHEN and SYDVKM. The CDR3 runs 15 residues. This CDR3 is CASSQRTRNTGELFF. The CDR3 DNA reads TGTGCCAGCAGTCAACGGACGAGGAACACCGGGGAGCTGTTTTTT.

This clonotype was observed many times. This chain links TRBV12-3 or TRBV12-4 with TRBJ1-1; TRBD1 agrees at 9 bases. The CDR3 is 12 residues long. After removal of 4 bases from V and 13 bases from J, the junction contained 7 bases not matched to a gene. The CDR3 here is CASSSTGGVGFF. The CDR3 region has the DNA TGTGCCAGCAGTTCCACAGGGGGCGTAGGTTTCTTT.

This clonotype occurred many times. The chain combines TRBV6-5 with TRBJ2-7; 8 nucleotides agree with TRBD2. The CDR3 is 13 residues long. V lost 11 bases and J lost 3; bases outside the gene matches: 9. Per the germline V gene, CDR1 is MNHEY and CDR2 is SVGAGI. CDR3 sequence: CAPGGIWLYEQYF. The CDR3, as DNA: TGTGCCCCGGGGGGGATATGGCTCTACGAGCAGTACTTC.

There are many counts of this clonotype. V and J are TRBV6-5 and TRBJ2-2; no firm D call. The CDR3 extends over 13 amino acids. From germline, CDR1 is MNHEY and CDR2 SVGAGI. Trimming stripped 5 bases from V and 7 bases from J, with 11 bases between. This chain's CDR3 is CASSNTVVGELFF. CDR3 nucleotides: TGTGCCAGCAGTAATACAGTGGTCGGGGAGCTGTTTTTT.

V is TRBV6-1 and J is TRBJ1-2, with TRBD1 as a possible D gene (6 bases). This CDR3 is 16 amino acids long. Germline-derived CDR1 and CDR2 are MNHNS and SASEGT. V dropped 6 bases and J dropped 9 bases, with 26 bases sitting between them. In DNA form, the CDR3 reads TGTGCCAGCAGGCCCACCCCCCCCGGACAGACGGGACGCTACACCTTC. This gives the protein CASRPTPPGQTGRYTF.

About this clonotype: This CDR3 is missing its conserved last phenylalanine or tryptophan, likely due to a read error. The V gene is TRBV15, the J gene TRBJ2-7, with D unclear. There are 15 residues in the CDR3. Germline values: CDR1 LNHNV, CDR2 YYDKDF (reference sequence). The CDR3 coding sequence is TGTGTCACCAGCAGAGACGATCCAGGCCGGGACGAGCAGTACTAC. This sequence encodes CVTSRDDPGRDEQYY.